The 21 T cell receptor beta chains listed next were all sequenced from one sample in a study of shared clonotypes between healthy human individuals. Sequencing was performed with immunoSEQ multiplex PCR; in TCRdb, only in-frame clones are kept and a portion is missing. The table lists 2,100,000 or so clones, more than 90% of them singletons. The sequenced sample was naive CD4+ T cells sorted from blood. Subset denoted: CD45RA+ positively selected. These receptors all come from a man between 18 and 35 years old in good health.

The rearrangement uses TRBV5-5 and TRBJ2-2, with a weak D call TRBD1 (6 bases). The CDR3 is 16 residues long. V was cut by 0 bases and J by 5 bases, with 14 bases left in between. CDR1 SGHKS and CDR2 YYEKEE come from the germline V gene (reference sequence). CDR3 bases: TGTGCCAGCAGCTTGGATGACAGGACGAGGACCGGGGAGCTGTTTTTT. Its protein product is CASSLDDRTRTGELFF.

About this clone itself: Other DNA sequences of this sample code for an identical CDR3. The J gene is TRBJ1-1, the V gene TRBV18, with D uncertain. The germline V gene encodes CDR1 KGHSH and CDR2 LQKENI. The V end was cut by 3 bases, the J end by 1 base, with 9 bases between. This CDR3 has 14 amino acids. The CDR3 DNA is TGTGCCAGCTCACCGGCAGGCGGGAACACTGAAGCTTTCTTT. Protein product: CASSPAGGNTEAFF.

The chain has TRBV4-1 and TRBJ1-1, with 7 bases identical to TRBD1. CDR1 and CDR2 (germline): MGHRA, YSYEKL. This CDR3 region has 16 residues. Trimming took 2 bases from V and 7 from J; bases not matched to a gene: 13. The CDR3 sequence is CASSQYSGGQLSEAFF. The CDR3 DNA reads TGCGCCAGCAGCCAATACTCAGGGGGGCAATTAAGTGAAGCTTTCTTT.

This chain links TRBV7-2 with TRBJ2-1, with 10 bases aligning to TRBD2. J gave up 4 bases and V 5 bases, and 11 bases lay outside the gene matches. The germline V gene has CDR1 SGHTA and CDR2 FQGNSA. The CDR3 loop spans 17 amino acids. Here the CDR3 reads CASSVSPTSGNYNEQFF. The CDR3 DNA reads TGTGCCAGCAGCGTATCTCCTACTAGCGGGAATTACAATGAGCAGTTCTTC.

This chain connects TRBV11-2 to TRBJ2-7; 8 positions agree with TRBD2. Germline lookup yields CDR1 SGHAT and CDR2 FQNNGV. CDR3 length: 15 residues. The ends lost 0 bases at V and 2 bases at J; junction bases unmatched: 3. CDR3 DNA sequence: TGTGCCAGCAGCTTAGACGGGAGGGGACCCTACGAGCAGTACTTC. Protein sequence: CASSLDGRGPYEQYF.

The V gene is TRBV10-3, the J gene TRBJ2-2; possibly TRBD1 for D (6 bases). The germline V gene has CDR1 ENHRY and CDR2 SYGVKD. The CDR3 covers 14 residues. V shed 10 bases and J shed 0 bases, with 12 bases lying between them. CDR3 sequence reads: CATTGTPNTGELFF. The CDR3 coding sequence is TGTGCCACCACCGGGACACCGAACACCGGGGAGCTGTTTTTT.

This clone came up once. The CDR3 sequence: CAISDWTVPYNEQFF. Written as DNA, the CDR3 is TGTGCCATCAGTGACTGGACAGTCCCCTACAATGAGCAGTTCTTC. The chain employs TRBV10-3 and TRBJ2-1; a possible D gene is TRBD1 (6 bases). Trimming took off 3 bases at V and 2 bases at J, with 11 bases between the two ends. The CDR3 runs to 15 residues. Per the germline V gene, CDR1 is ENHRY and CDR2 is SYGVKD.

V usage is TRBV29-1 and J usage is TRBJ2-1, with D possibly being TRBD2 (6 bases). In germline, CDR1 is SQVTM, CDR2 ANQGSEA. With 2 bases removed from V and 3 bases from J, the gap between germline ends came to 17 bases. This CDR3 region has 16 residues. CDR3 DNA: TGCAGCGTTGAATGGTGGGGTAGCGGAGACTACAATGAGCAGTTCTTC. Residues: CSVEWWGSGDYNEQFF.

This sequence joins TRBV5-1 and TRBJ2-6; tentatively, D is TRBD1 (5 bases). This CDR3 comprises 15 residues. The germline CDR1 and CDR2 sequences are SGHRS and YFSETQ. V was cut by 5 bases and J by 1 base, with 10 bases left in between. In DNA form, the CDR3 reads TGCGCCAGCAGTACAGGTCAATCTGGGGCCAACGTCCTGACTTTC. Amino acid sequence: CASSTGQSGANVLTF.

V usage is TRBV7-9 and J usage is TRBJ1-1; no clear D gene. The V end was cut by 1 base, the J end by 11 bases, with 17 bases between. The CDR3 spans 14 residues. Germline CDR1 and CDR2: SEHNR and FQNEAQ (reference sequence). CDR3 loop: CASSLVHPTSGAFF. CDR3 in DNA: TGTGCCAGCAGCTTAGTTCATCCAACAAGCGGTGCTTTCTTT.

Details on this clone: Distinct nucleotide sequences in the sample also encode this CDR3. The J gene is TRBJ1-1, the V gene TRBV18; D gene ambiguous. V was cut by 3 bases and J by 1 base, with 6 bases left in between. Germline CDR1 KGHSH, CDR2 LQKENI. The CDR3 is 13 amino acids. For the CDR3, the DNA is TGTGCCAGCTCACCCTCCAAGAACACTGAAGCTTTCTTT. Translated: CASSPSKNTEAFF.

The chain uses TRBV29-1 and TRBJ1-1; tentative D call: TRBD1 (6 bases). Deletions cut 7 bases from V and 5 bases from J, with 17 bases between. Germline values: CDR1 SQVTM, CDR2 ANQGSEA. CDR3 length: 13 residues. The chain's CDR3 is CSEMDRERTEAFF. The CDR3 coding sequence is TGCAGCGAGATGGACAGAGAAAGGACTGAAGCTTTCTTT. The full variable domain, its missing parts supplied by reference TRBV29-1 and TRBJ1-1, is SAVISQKPSRDICQRGTSLTIQCQVDSQVTMMFWYRQQPGQSLTLIATANQGSEATYESGFVIDKFPISRPNLTFSTLTVSNMSPEDSSIYLCSEMDRERTEAFFGQGTRLTVV.

The chain carries TRBV14 and TRBJ2-3; unclear D gene. CDR1 SGHDN and CDR2 FVKESK come from the germline V gene. The ends were cut back, 4 bases at V and 4 bases at J, with 6 bases in the middle. The CDR3 consists of 12 residues. The CDR3 DNA is TGTGCCAGCAGCCGCGTACCAGATACGCAGTATTTT. This sequence encodes CASSRVPDTQYF.

The chain employs TRBV5-1 and TRBJ2-5; 12 bases are shared with TRBD2. V shed 4 bases and J 1 base; nucleotides not matched to a gene: 5. CDR3 length: 16 residues. Germline CDR1 is SGHRS and CDR2 is YFSETQ. CDR3 residues: CASSTSGGTIQETQYF. The CDR3 DNA reads TGCGCCAGCAGCACTAGCGGGGGGACGATCCAAGAGACCCAGTACTTC. The full variable domain, its missing parts supplied by reference TRBV5-1 and TRBJ2-5, is KAGVTQTPRYLIKTRGQQVTLSCSPISGHRSVSWYQQTPGQGLQFLFEYFSETQRNKGNFPGRFSGRQFSNSRSEMNVSTLELGDSALYLCASSTSGGTIQETQYFGPGTRLLVL.

The chain has TRBV4-3 and TRBJ1-5; unclear D gene. This CDR3 contains 15 residues. V lost 0 bases and J lost 4, with 10 bases in between. Germline values: CDR1 LGHNA, CDR2 YSLEER. The CDR3 DNA reads as TGCGCCAGCAGCCAAGATCCCCAGGCTAATCAGCCCCAGCATTTT. It codes for CASSQDPQANQPQHF.

The V call is TRBV12-5, the J call TRBJ1-1; a possible D gene is TRBD1 (5 bases). Trimming took off 0 bases at V and 4 bases at J, with 15 bases between the two ends. The CDR3 runs 16 residues. Per the germline V gene, CDR1 is LGHNT and CDR2 is FRNRAP. CDR3 DNA sequence: TGTGCTAGTGGTTTGGTACTCAAAGGGGCAGGCACTGAAGCTTTCTTT. As protein: CASGLVLKGAGTEAFF.

The rearrangement uses TRBV28 and TRBJ1-1, with TRBD1 matching 7 bases. The CDR3 covers 15 residues. V gave up 3 bases and J gave up 3 bases; unmatched junction bases: 7. Germline loops: CDR1 MDHEN, CDR2 SYDVKM. The CDR3 loop is CASSFIRTGHTEAFF. Written as DNA, the CDR3 is TGTGCCAGCAGTTTTATCCGGACAGGACACACTGAAGCTTTCTTT.

J is TRBJ1-6 and V is TRBV18; unclear D gene. The CDR3 totals 15 residues. V lost 4 bases and J 7 bases, leaving 14 bases between the germline ends. Germline V gene lookup returns CDR1 KGHSH and CDR2 LQKENI. CDR3 nucleotide sequence: TGTGCCAGCTCACAAGAAGGTTTGGGAAATTCACCCCTCCACTTT. It translates to CASSQEGLGNSPLHF.

The chain carries TRBV2 and TRBJ2-7; 7 bases line up with TRBD1. The V and J ends lost 6 bases and 2 bases, in that order; junction bases with no gene match: 4. Germline CDR1 SNHLY, CDR2 FYNNEI. The CDR3 consists of 13 residues. CDR3 region: CASSYDRAYEQYF. CDR3 nucleotides: TGTGCCAGCAGCTACGACAGGGCCTACGAGCAGTACTTC.

The chain uses TRBV5-6 and TRBJ2-1, with D unresolved. The germline V gene encodes CDR1 SGHDT and CDR2 YYEEEE. The V end lost 1 base, the J end lost 7 bases, and 9 bases lay between the germline ends. The CDR3 length is 13 residues. This chain's CDR3 is CASSLIYSNEQFF. The DNA of the CDR3 is TGTGCCAGCAGCTTGATATATTCAAATGAGCAGTTCTTC.

J is TRBJ2-1 and V is TRBV29-1; no reliable D call. Germline V gene data show CDR1 as SQVTM and CDR2 as ANQGSEA. Trimming took off 7 bases at V and 4 bases at J, with 5 bases between the two ends. The CDR3 spans 10 residues. CDR3: CSARYNEQFF. The DNA of the CDR3 is TGCAGCGCTAGGTACAATGAGCAGTTCTTC.